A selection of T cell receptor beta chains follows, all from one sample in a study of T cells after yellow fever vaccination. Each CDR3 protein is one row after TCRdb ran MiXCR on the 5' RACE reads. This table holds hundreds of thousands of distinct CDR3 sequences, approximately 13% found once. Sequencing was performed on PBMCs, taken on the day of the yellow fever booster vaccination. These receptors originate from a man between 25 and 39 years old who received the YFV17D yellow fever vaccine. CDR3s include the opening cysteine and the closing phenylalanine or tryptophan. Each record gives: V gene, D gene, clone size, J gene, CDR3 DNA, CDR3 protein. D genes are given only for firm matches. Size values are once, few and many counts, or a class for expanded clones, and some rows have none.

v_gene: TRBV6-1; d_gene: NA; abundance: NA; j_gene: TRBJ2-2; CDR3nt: TGTGCCAGCAGGACGCCCATGGTAGCCGGGGAGCTGTTTTTT; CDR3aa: CASRTPMVAGELFF
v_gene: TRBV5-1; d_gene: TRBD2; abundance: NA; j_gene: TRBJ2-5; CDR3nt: TGCGCCAGCAGCTTGGCCATAGCGGGAGATTTGGAGACCCAGTACTTC; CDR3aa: CASSLAIAGDLETQYF
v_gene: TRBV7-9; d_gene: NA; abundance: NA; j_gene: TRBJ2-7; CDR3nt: TGTGCCAGCAGCTTTGGGGCGGGGGCCGAGCAGTACTTC; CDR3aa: CASSFGAGAEQYF
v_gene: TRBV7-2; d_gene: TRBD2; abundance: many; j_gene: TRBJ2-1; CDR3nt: TGTGCCAGCAGCTTAGCAGCGGGAGGGTACAATGAGCAGTTCTTC; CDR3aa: CASSLAAGGYNEQFF
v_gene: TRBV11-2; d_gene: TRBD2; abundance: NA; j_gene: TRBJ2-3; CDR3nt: TGTGCCAGCAGCTCCCGCTCCGGACTAGCGGCCACAGATACGCAGTATTTT; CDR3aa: CASSSRSGLAATDTQYF
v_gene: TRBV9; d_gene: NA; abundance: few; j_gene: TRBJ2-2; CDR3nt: TGTGCCAGCAGCGACCCTCAGAGCACCGGGGAGCTGTTTTTT; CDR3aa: CASSDPQSTGELFF
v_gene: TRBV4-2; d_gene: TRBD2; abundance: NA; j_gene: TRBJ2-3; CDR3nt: TGTGCCAGCAGCCACCCCAGGGAGCGGGAGAGGATAGATACGCAGTATTTT; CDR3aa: CASSHPRERERIDTQYF
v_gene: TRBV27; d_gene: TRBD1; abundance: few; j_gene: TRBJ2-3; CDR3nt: TGTGCCAGCAAGAGTGGACAGGGGACTGTGGGTACGCAGTATTTT; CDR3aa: CASKSGQGTVGTQYF
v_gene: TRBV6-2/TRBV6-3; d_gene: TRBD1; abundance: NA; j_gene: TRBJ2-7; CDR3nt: TGTGCCAGCAGTTACACAGAGGGGGACAGACCAGACGAGCAGTACTTC; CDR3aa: CASSYTEGDRPDEQYF
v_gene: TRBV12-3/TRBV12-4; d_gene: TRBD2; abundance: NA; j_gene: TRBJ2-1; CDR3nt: TGTGCCAGCAGTTTACGGGGCAACCTAGCGGGAGGGTTGGGGTCCTACAATGAGCAGTTCTTC; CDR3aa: CASSLRGNLAGGLGSYNEQFF
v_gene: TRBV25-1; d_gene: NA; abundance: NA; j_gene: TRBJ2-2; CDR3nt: TGTGCCAGCAGTGTGAACACCGGGGAGCTGGTTTTT; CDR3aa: CASSVNTGELVF
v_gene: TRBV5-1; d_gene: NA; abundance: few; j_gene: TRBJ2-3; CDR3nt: TGCGCCAGCAGCCCCGGTGGAGGGAGAGCAGATACGCAGTATTTT; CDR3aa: CASSPGGGRADTQYF
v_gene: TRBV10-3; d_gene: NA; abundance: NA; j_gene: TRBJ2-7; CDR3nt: TGTGCCATCAGTGAGCAAGGCTTCAGGGCTAATTCCGAGCAGTACTTC; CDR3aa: CAISEQGFRANSEQYF
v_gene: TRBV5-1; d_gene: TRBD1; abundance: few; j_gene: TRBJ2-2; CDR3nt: TGCGCCAGCAGCCTCCGACAGGGGGCAGCCGGGGAGCTGTTTTTT; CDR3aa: CASSLRQGAAGELFF
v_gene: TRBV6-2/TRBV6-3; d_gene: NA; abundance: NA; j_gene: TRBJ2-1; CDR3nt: TGTGCCAGCAGTTCCACAGGGCGGGGGCGAAGCTCCTACAATGAGCAGTTCTTC; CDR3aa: CASSSTGRGRSSYNEQFF
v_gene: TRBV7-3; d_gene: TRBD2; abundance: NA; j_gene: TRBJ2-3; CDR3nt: TGTGCCAGCTCAAATCTAGCGGGAGGGACCACAGATACGCAGTATTTT; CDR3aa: CASSNLAGGTTDTQYF
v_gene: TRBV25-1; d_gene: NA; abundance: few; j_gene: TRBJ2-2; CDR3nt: TGTGCCAGCAGTGAATGGGCCGGGGAGCTGTTTTTT; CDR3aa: CASSEWAGELFF
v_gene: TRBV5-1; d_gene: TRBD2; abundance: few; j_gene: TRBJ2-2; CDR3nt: TGCGCCAGCAGCTTGGGGCTAGCGGGAGGCTCGAACACCGGGGAGCTGTTTTTT; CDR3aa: CASSLGLAGGSNTGELFF
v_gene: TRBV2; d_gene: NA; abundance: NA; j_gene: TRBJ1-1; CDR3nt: TGTGCCAGCAAGGAAGAGAGAGTGAACACTGAAGCTTTCTTT; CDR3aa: CASKEERVNTEAFF
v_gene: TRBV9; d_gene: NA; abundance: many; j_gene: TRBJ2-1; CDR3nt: TGTGCCAGCAGCCCCTTTGGGGAGGCGGGTGAGCAGTTCTTC; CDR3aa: CASSPFGEAGEQFF
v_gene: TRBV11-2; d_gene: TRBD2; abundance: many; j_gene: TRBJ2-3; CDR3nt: TGTGCCAGCAGCTTAGGGTGGGGACTAGCGGGAAGCTTAGTTAATACGCAGTATTTT; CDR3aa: CASSLGWGLAGSLVNTQYF
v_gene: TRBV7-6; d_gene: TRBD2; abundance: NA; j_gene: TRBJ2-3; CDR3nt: TGTGCCAGCAGCTTAGGCCCTGGACAACCACGGACTAGCGTAATAGATACGCAGTATTTT; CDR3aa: CASSLGPGQPRTSVIDTQYF
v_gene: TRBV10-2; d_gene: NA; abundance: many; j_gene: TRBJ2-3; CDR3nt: TGCGCCAGCAGCGGCGGGACGGGAGGCACAGATACGCAGTATTTT; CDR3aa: CASSGGTGGTDTQYF
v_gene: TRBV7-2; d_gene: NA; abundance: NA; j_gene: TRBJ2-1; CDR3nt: TGTGCCAGCGAGACCTACAATGAGCAGTTCTTC; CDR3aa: CASETYNEQFF
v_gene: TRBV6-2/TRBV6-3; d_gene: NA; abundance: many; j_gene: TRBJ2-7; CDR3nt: TGTGCCAGCAGTGCCGGGACTCCCCCCTACGAGCAGTACTTC; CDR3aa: CASSAGTPPYEQYF
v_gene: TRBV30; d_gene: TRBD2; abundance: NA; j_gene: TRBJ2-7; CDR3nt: TGTGCCTGGAGTCCGGGACTAGCGGGAACAAACCCCTACGAGCAGTACTTC; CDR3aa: CAWSPGLAGTNPYEQYF
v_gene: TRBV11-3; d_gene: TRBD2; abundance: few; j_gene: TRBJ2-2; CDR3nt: TGTGCCAGCAGCTCGGCTAGCGGGAGGCCCGCCGGGGAGCTGTTTTTT; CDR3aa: CASSSASGRPAGELFF
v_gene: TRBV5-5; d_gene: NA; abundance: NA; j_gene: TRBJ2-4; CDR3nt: TGTGCCAGCGGCCCCGGGATGAGTCCTGGGAACATTCAGTACTTC; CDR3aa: CASGPGMSPGNIQYF
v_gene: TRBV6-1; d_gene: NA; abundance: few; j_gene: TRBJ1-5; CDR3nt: TGTGCCAGCAGTCCCGGAGATGATAGCAATCAGCCCCAGCATTTT; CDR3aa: CASSPGDDSNQPQHF
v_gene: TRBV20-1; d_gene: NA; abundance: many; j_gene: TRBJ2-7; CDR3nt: TGCAGTGCTAGAGTTGTCTACGAGCAGTACTTC; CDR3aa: CSARVVYEQYF
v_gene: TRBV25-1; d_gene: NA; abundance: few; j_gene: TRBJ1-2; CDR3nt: TGTGCCCCGTTTCGACTCAACCCTAACTATGGCTACACCTTC; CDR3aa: CAPFRLNPNYGYTF
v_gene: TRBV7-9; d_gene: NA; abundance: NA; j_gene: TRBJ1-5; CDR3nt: TGTGCCAGCAGCTCGCAGGGTCAGCCCCAGCATTTT; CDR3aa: CASSSQGQPQHF
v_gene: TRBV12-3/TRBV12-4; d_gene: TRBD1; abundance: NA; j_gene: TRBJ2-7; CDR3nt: TGTGCCAGCAGTTTTGACAGGGCCTCCTACGAGCAGTACTTC; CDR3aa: CASSFDRASYEQYF
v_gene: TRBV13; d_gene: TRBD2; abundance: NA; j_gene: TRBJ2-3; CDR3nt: TGTGCCAGCAGCTTAGTCTTAAGCGGGAAGGCGACAGATACGCAGTATTTT; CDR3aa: CASSLVLSGKATDTQYF
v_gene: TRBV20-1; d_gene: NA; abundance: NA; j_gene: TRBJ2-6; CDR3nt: TGCAGCGCGGGGACACGTACCAACTCTGGGGCCAACGTCCTGACTTTC; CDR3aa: CSAGTRTNSGANVLTF
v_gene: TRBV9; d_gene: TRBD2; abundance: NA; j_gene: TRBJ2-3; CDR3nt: TGTGCCAGCAGCGTCAGCGCGGGAGGGACTAGCACAGATACGCAGTATTTT; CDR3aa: CASSVSAGGTSTDTQYF
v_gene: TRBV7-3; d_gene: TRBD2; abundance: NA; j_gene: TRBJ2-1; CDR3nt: TGTGCCAGCAGCGGGGGGGACCAATACAATGAGCAGTTCTTC; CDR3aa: CASSGGDQYNEQFF
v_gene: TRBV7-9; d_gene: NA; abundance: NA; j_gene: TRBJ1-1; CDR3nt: TGTGCCAGCAGCTTACCCAAGAACACTGAAGCTTTCTTT; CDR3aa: CASSLPKNTEAFF
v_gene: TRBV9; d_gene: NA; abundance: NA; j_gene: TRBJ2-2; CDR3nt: TGTGCCAGCAGCGTAGGGTGGGAGACTACCGGGGAGCTGTTTTTT; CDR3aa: CASSVGWETTGELFF
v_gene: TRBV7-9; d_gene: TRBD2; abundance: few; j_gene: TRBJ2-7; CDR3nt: TGTGCCAGCAGCTACCTTAGCGGGCCCCAGATTTACGAGCAGTACTTC; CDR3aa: CASSYLSGPQIYEQYF
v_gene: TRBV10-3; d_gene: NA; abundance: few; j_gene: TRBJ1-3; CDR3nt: TGTGTCATCACCCCGACAGGTCCGGGAAACACCATATATTTT; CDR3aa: CVITPTGPGNTIYF
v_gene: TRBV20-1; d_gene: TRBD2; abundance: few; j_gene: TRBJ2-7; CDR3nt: TGCAGTGCTAGACCGGGACTAGCGGGAGCCCACGAGCAGTACTTC; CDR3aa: CSARPGLAGAHEQYF